Sequencing of this T cell receptor beta chain was carried out in a study of early T cells in non-severe SARS-CoV-2 infection. Study-level information: Chains from this unsorted whole-blood bulk RNA could not be paired. Study observations and caveats: CD4 and private specificities were missed by VDJdb matching, which favored anti-spike CD8 responses.

This clonotype was found many times. Its antigen is unidentified. Individual cDNA molecules received unique molecular identifiers during library preparation. One entry per CDR3 protein results from TCRdb running MiXCR on the 5' RACE reads. Here the sample spans some 50,000 distinct CDR3 sequences, around 10% being singletons. The germline V gene encodes CDR1 KGHSH and CDR2 LQKENI. Trimming pared 3 bases from V and 4 bases from J, leaving 7 bases between. This CDR3 region has 13 residues. The sample taken for sequencing was whole blood. The chain couples TRBV18 to TRBJ1-5; no reliable D call. The clonotype was recovered from an adult who was a healthcare worker with PCR-confirmed SARS-CoV-2 infection or an uninfected control (not recorded which). The CDR3 region has the DNA TGTGCCAGCTCACCGGCAGCTAATCAGCCCCAGCATTTT. Protein product: CASSPAANQPQHF.